One TCR beta chain is described in this entry. Which antigen it targets is not known. Per-base quality was not reported, and no clone a single base away is much larger than it. The method behind the library was the immunoSEQ multiplex PCR assay. The source is immuneACCESS, and TCRdb retained only in-frame sequences with V and J called. Part of the clones is not carried over; for the studies checked, unresolved V genes explain less than half of this, and the remainder is unexplained. The sample table contains approximately 62,000 clones; only one count was recorded for roughly 93% of them. Of the sample, under 5% falls within the top ten clones. The data derive from a study of T cell changes during pregnancy in multiple sclerosis (dated by TCRdb to the late 2010s). About the investigation overall: The study looked at changes in the T cell repertoire across pregnancy in women with multiple sclerosis.

The germline V gene supplies CDR1 MGHDK and CDR2 SYGVNS. The cysteine opens and the phenylalanine closes a CDR3 of 12 amino acids. Only CDR3 DNA remains: 36 bases, in frame from the first base. Relative to germline, V is 6 bases shorter and J is 8 bases shorter, with 13 bases between their ends. The sequence was obtained from a female donor with multiple sclerosis, enrolled in a pregnancy study. The V gene is TRBV25-1 and the J gene is TRBJ1-1; a weak D assignment points to TRBD1 (5 bases agree). The sequences come from CD8+ T cells from peripheral blood mononuclear cells, collected in the second trimester of pregnancy. This receptor has the CDR3 CASRSGGLEAFF. The DNA reads as follows: TGTGCCAGCAGGAGCGGGGGGTTAGAAGCTTTCTTT.